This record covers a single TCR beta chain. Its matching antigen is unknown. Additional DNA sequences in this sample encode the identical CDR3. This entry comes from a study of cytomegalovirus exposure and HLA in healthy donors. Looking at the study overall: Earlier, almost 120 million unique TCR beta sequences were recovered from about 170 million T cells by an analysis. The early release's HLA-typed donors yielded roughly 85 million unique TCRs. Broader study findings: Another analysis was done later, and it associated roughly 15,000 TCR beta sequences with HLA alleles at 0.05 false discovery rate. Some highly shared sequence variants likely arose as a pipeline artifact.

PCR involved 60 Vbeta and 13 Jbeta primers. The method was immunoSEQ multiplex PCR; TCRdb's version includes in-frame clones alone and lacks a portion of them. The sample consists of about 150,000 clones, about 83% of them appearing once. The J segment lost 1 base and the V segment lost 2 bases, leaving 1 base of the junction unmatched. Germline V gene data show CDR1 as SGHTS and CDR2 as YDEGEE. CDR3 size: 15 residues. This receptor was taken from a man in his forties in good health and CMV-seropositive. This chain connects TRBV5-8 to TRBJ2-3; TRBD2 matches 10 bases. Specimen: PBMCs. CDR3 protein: CASSFGTSGTDTQYF. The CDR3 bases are TGTGCCAGCAGCTTTGGGACTAGCGGCACAGATACGCAGTATTTT.